The 9 T cell receptor beta chains listed next were all sequenced from one sample in a study of shared clonotypes between healthy human individuals. Clones were sequenced by immunoSEQ multiplex PCR, and TCRdb holds only the in-frame ones, with some missing. This table holds about 110,000 clones, about 70% found once. Sequencing was performed on memory CD8+ T cells sorted from blood. Specified subset: CD45RO+ cells pooled with CCR7-negative TemRA cells. The receptors shown here come from a young woman in good health.

This clone was seen only a few times. The rearrangement links TRBV14 to TRBJ1-5; D ambiguous. The CDR3 covers 18 residues. The V end was cut by 6 bases, the J end by 7 bases, with 28 bases between. Germline assignment: CDR1 SGHDN and CDR2 FVKESK. The CDR3 is CASSTRGRHKAQWQPQHF. CDR3 DNA: TGTGCCAGCAGTACGCGGGGTCGGCACAAGGCCCAATGGCAGCCCCAGCATTTT.

The chain employs TRBV29-1 and TRBJ2-7; 7 bases are a match to TRBD1. After removal of 3 bases from V and 4 bases from J, the junction contained 6 bases not matched to a gene. Germline values: CDR1 SQVTM, CDR2 ANQGSEA. CDR3 length: 13 residues. CDR3 DNA: TGCAGCGTTGAGACAGGGAAGGGGTACGAGCAGTACTTC. It specifies CSVETGKGYEQYF.

A few counts support this clone. The rearrangement links TRBV6-5 to TRBJ1-2; D may be TRBD1 (5 bases). CDR1 MNHEY and CDR2 SVGAGI come from the germline V gene. The CDR3 covers 13 residues. The ends were cut back, 6 bases at V and 4 bases at J, with 12 bases in the middle. CDR3 region: CASSAGTPYGYTF. The CDR3 bases are TGTGCCAGCAGCGCCGGGACCCCCTATGGCTACACCTTC.

The CDR3 DNA is TGTGCCAGCAGTCCCCTAGCGGGCCCGGTGGAGGAGCAGTACTTC. Its protein product is CASSPLAGPVEEQYF. The J gene is TRBJ2-7, the V gene TRBV6-4, with 8 positions matching TRBD2. There are 15 residues in the CDR3. CDR1 MRHNA and CDR2 SNTAGT come from the germline V gene. V gave up 5 bases and J gave up 7 bases; unmatched junction bases: 13.

This clone has a handful of counts. The chain links TRBV28 to TRBJ2-7; tentatively, D is TRBD2 (5 bases). Trimming took off 2 bases at V and 3 bases at J, with 8 bases between the two ends. Germline loops: CDR1 MDHEN, CDR2 SYDVKM. This CDR3 spans 13 amino acids. CDR3 coding DNA: TGTGCCAGCAGTTTAAGGAGCGGCTACGAGCAGTACTTC. Translating it yields CASSLRSGYEQYF.

J is TRBJ2-7 and V is TRBV13; TRBD2 matches at 7 bases. The V gene end was trimmed by 5 bases and the J gene end by 2 bases; junction bases not matched to a gene: 9. Germline assignment: CDR1 PRHDT and CDR2 FYEKMQ (reference sequence). The CDR3 length is 15 residues. The CDR3 DNA is TGTGCCAGCAGCCTTTGGTCTAGCGGTACCTACGAGCAGTACTTC. Its translation is CASSLWSSGTYEQYF. The whole variable domain, filled in from reference TRBV13 and TRBJ2-7, reads AAGVIQSPRHLIKEKRETATLKCYPIPRHDTVYWYQQGPGQDPQFLISFYEKMQSDKGSIPDRFSAQQFSDYHSELNMSSLELGDSALYFCASSLWSSGTYEQYFGPGTRLTVT.

The rearrangement links TRBV6-6 to TRBJ2-7, with a tentative D call TRBD1 (6 bases). Looked up from germline, CDR1 is MNHNY and CDR2 is SVGAGI (reference sequence). Trimming shortened V by 0 bases and J by 9 bases, and 21 bases separated the two germline ends. The CDR3 covers 16 residues. The CDR3 reads CASSYSRTAVGAAQYF. In nucleotides, the CDR3 is TGTGCCAGCAGTTACTCGAGGACAGCTGTCGGGGCAGCGCAGTACTTC.

V is TRBV25-1 and J is TRBJ1-1; maybe TRBD1 (5 bases). CDR1 and CDR2 from the germline V gene are MGHDK and SYGVNS. V gave up 3 bases and J gave up 10 bases, with 9 bases separating them. This CDR3 has 11 residues. The CDR3 bases are TGTGCCAGCAGTGACGCAGGGTCAGCTTTCTTT. It codes for CASSDAGSAFF. The variable domain in full, completed from reference TRBV25-1 and TRBJ1-1, reads EADIYQTPRYLVIGTGKKITLECSQTMGHDKMYWYQQDPGMELHLIHYSYGVNSTEKGDLSSESTVSRIRTEHFPLTLESARPSHTSQYLCASSDAGSAFFGQGTRLTVV.

The chain carries TRBV10-2 and TRBJ1-4; D not certain. Germline V gene sequence: CDR1 WSHSY, CDR2 SAAADI. The V end was cut by 3 bases, the J end by 0 bases, with 11 bases between. CDR3 length equals 16 residues. The CDR3 DNA is TGCGCCAGCAGTGATATTTCCGGCCCAACTAATGAAAAACTGTTTTTT. It translates to CASSDISGPTNEKLFF.